The present TCR beta chain was sequenced within a study of T cells in tuberculosis. Study as a whole: The T cells targeted glucose monomycolate, a mycobacterial lipid, via CD1B.

The CDR3 length is 12 residues. Per the germline V gene, CDR1 is LNHDA and CDR2 is SQIVND (reference sequence). Germline trimming cut 5 bases from V and 8 bases from J; bases unmatched to any gene: 2. No alpha-beta pairing information exists for these sequences. The data were produced by immunoSEQ multiplex PCR, yet TCRdb's version contains in-frame clones alone and is incomplete. The data show approximately 88,000 clones, with under 95% seen just once and approximately 2% held by the top ten. Sorting used thawed, overnight-rested PBMC stained with anti-CD3, a viability dye and GMM-loaded CD1B tetramer. The lipid loaded on the CD1B tetramers was C32 glucose monomycolate from Rhodococcus equi. Tetramer-sorted PBMC had been CD14 monocyte-depleted before freezing.

Material: CD1b-GMM tetramer-negative cells sorted from PBMCs. The receptor's source is an adult woman with latent tuberculosis. The genes are TRBV19 and TRBJ2-3, with TRBD2 identical over 9 bases. The CDR3 reads CASSLLAGTQYF. The CDR3 region has the DNA TGTGCCAGTAGTTTACTAGCGGGTACGCAGTATTTT.